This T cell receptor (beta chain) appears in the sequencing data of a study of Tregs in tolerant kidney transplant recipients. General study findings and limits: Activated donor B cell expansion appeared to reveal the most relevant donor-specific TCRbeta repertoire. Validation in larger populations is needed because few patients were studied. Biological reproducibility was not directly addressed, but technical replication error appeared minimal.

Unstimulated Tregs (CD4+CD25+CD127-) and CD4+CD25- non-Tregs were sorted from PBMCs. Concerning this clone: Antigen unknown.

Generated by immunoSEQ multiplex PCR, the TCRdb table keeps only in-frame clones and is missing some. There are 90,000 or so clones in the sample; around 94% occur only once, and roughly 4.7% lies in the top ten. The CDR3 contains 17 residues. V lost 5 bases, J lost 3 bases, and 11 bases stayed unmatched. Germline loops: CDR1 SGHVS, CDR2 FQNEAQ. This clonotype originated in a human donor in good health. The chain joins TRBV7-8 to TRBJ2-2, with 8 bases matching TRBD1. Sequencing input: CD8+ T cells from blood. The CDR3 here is CASSHHRDRLYTGELFF. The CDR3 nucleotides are TGTGCCAGCAGCCACCACCGGGACAGGTTGTACACCGGGGAGCTGTTTTTT.